This record covers a single T cell receptor beta chain. The antigen is not known. The sample comes from a study of T cell responses to AZD1222 COVID-19 vaccine. For the study at large: Researchers grouped second doses given at about 4 or about 12 weeks into one pool. Findings and limits, study-wide: Clonal diversity was possibly underestimated, and white British individuals and females predominated among donors. Of the AZD1222 recipients, only five or six were seropositive at baseline.

Germline CDR1 and CDR2: LNHDA and SQIVND (reference sequence). This CDR3 region has 17 residues. J was trimmed by 1 base and V by 5 bases; bases with no gene match: 9. Repertoires were generated with immunoSEQ multiplex PCR, while TCRdb's copy carries only in-frame clones and drops some. The data show about 130,000 clones, roughly 93% seen once. Sample: peripheral blood, taken on day 0 of AZD1222 vaccination. The rearrangement uses TRBV19 and TRBJ1-5, with 9 bases lining up with TRBD1. This TCR came from an adult in good health. The CDR3 nucleotides read TGTGCCAGTAGTTTCTCCGGGACAGGGTCCAGCAATCAGCCCCAGCATTTT. Translation gives CASSFSGTGSSNQPQHF.